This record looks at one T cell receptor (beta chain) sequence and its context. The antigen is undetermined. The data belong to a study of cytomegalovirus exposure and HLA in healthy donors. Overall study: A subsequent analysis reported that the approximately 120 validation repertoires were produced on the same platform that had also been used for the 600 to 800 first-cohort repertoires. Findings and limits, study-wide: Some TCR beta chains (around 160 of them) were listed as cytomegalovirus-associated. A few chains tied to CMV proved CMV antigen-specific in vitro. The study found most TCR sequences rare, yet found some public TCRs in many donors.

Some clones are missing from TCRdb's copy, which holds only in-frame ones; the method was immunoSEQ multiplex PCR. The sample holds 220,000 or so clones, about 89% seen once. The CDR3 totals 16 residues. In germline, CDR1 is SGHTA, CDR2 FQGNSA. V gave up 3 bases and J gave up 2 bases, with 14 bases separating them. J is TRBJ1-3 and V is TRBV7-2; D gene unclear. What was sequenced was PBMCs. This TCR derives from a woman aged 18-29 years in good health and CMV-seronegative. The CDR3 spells CASSFLVGGAGNTIYF. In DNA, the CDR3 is TGTGCCAGCAGCTTCCTGGTGGGAGGAGCTGGAAACACCATATATTTT.